This T cell receptor (beta chain) was found in a study of blood T cell repertoires in COVID-19. At the level of the study: Sites across the United States, Italy and Spain contributed samples from acute and convalescent COVID-19. T cells, B-cell-depleted T cells, or PBMCs supplied cDNA or gDNA.

The CDR3 sequence is 15 residues long. Trimming removed 5 bases from V and 0 bases from J; junction bases left unmatched: 7. Looked up from germline, CDR1 is LGHDT and CDR2 is YNNKEL (reference sequence). Per the authors' pipeline: Counts of nucleated cells, estimated from reference gene primer amplification, were obtained. The method was immunoSEQ multiplex PCR; TCRdb's version includes in-frame clones alone and lacks a portion of them. That table furnishes V, J and clone size, whereas the DNA furnished D and trimming. The sample carries 400,000 to 550,000 clones, 85% to 90% recorded once. Sequenced input: peripheral blood. The V call is TRBV3-1 (or the pseudogene TRBV3-2), the J call TRBJ2-7, with TRBD1 matching 7 bases. This TCR was recovered from a woman in her 30s with acute or convalescent COVID-19. As DNA, the CDR3 is TGTGCCAGCAGCGGGGGACAGACGTTCTCCTACGAGCAGTACTTC. Protein product: CASSGGQTFSYEQYF.